The 32 T cell receptor beta chains below all came from one sample that was sequenced in a study of OX40 agonist ivuxolimab in advanced cancers. The table came from immunoSEQ multiplex PCR; TCRdb's copy has only in-frame clones and leaves some out. The table lists tens of thousands of clones, around 89% of them singletons. The sequencing used CD4+ or CD8+ T cells sorted from blood, collected in a trial of the OX40 agonist ivuxolimab. Source of these receptors: an adult with an advanced solid tumor such as melanoma, head and neck, liver or kidney cancer.

The chain has TRBV30 and TRBJ2-5; no reliable D call. Germline CDR1 is GTSNPN and CDR2 is SVGIG (reference sequence). The V end lost 8 bases, the J end lost 4 bases, and 11 bases lay between the germline ends. CDR3 size: 11 residues. In DNA, the CDR3 is TGTGCCGGAAATTGGGGAGAGACCCAGTACTTC. The encoded protein is CAGNWGETQYF.

This chain's CDR3 is CASSQGKNEQFF. CDR3 nucleotide sequence: TGTGCCAGCAGTCAAGGGAAGAATGAGCAGTTCTTC. The chain joins TRBV6-5 to TRBJ2-1, with unresolved D. The V and J ends lost 5 bases and 7 bases respectively, with 9 bases between them. This CDR3 contains 12 residues. CDR1 is MNHEY, CDR2 SVGAGI, per germline.

This rearrangement joins TRBV30 to TRBJ1-2; 8 bases are shared with TRBD1. Germline V gene data show CDR1 as GTSNPN and CDR2 as SVGIG (reference sequence). The CDR3 length is 13 residues. V was pared by 4 bases and J by 4 bases, with 5 bases of the junction left unmatched. For the CDR3, the DNA is TGTGCCTGGACAACGGACAGGGCCTATGGCTACACCTTC. Translated: CAWTTDRAYGYTF.

This clone appeared a single time. V usage is TRBV5-6 and J usage is TRBJ2-7; tentatively, D is TRBD2 (5 bases). This CDR3 region has 15 residues. The V and J ends lost 0 bases and 6 bases respectively, with 16 bases between them. Germline lookup yields CDR1 SGHDT and CDR2 YYEEEE. Written as DNA, the CDR3 is TGTGCCAGCAGCTTGGCACTAGACCTGGTCTCCGAGCAGTACTTC. Its translation: CASSLALDLVSEQYF.

The CDR3 DNA sequence: TGTGCCAGTAGTATTGGTCTAGCGTTAGCCGGGGAGCTGTTTTTT. It yields the protein CASSIGLALAGELFF. The chain recombines TRBV19 with TRBJ2-2; D may be TRBD2 (6 bases). V was shortened by 3 bases and J by 6 bases, with 14 bases between the two germline ends. CDR3 length equals 15 residues. CDR1 and CDR2 (germline): LNHDA, SQIVND (reference sequence).

This chain connects TRBV6-6 to TRBJ1-2; D is unresolved. From germline, CDR1 is MNHNY and CDR2 SVGAGI (reference sequence). The CDR3 runs to 15 residues. V was shortened by 0 bases and J by 8 bases, with 16 bases between the two germline ends. CDR3 residues: CASSYSMVGNGGYTF. The DNA for the CDR3 is TGTGCCAGCAGTTACTCGATGGTAGGAAATGGGGGCTACACCTTC.

The chain has TRBV7-2 and TRBJ1-5; D unresolved. With 4 bases removed from V and 0 bases from J, the gap between germline ends came to 4 bases. CDR1 SGHTA and CDR2 FQGNSA come from the germline V gene. This CDR3 comprises 13 residues. CDR3 DNA: TGTGCCAGCAGCTACCATAGCAATCAGCCCCAGCATTTT. It translates to CASSYHSNQPQHF.

This clone was seen once. The chain uses TRBV5-1 and TRBJ1-6, with 9 bases lining up with TRBD1. CDR1 is SGHRS, CDR2 YFSETQ, per germline. V was clipped by 7 bases and J by 10 bases; unmatched bases: 9. This CDR3 is built from 14 residues. This chain's CDR3 is CASGEGQGESPLHF. The CDR3 DNA is TGCGCCAGCGGCGAGGGACAGGGAGAATCACCCCTCCACTTT.

The chain joins TRBV30 to TRBJ2-7, with 7 bases fitting TRBD1. V dropped 2 bases and J dropped 0; count of bases not matched to a gene: 7. CDR3 length equals 15 residues. The germline CDR1 and CDR2 sequences are GTSNPN and SVGIG (reference sequence). The CDR3 nucleotides are TGTGCCTGGAGTATCGGACAGGTGAACTCCTACGAGCAGTACTTC. This encodes CAWSIGQVNSYEQYF.

The count of this clone is one. This chain connects TRBV5-5 to TRBJ1-1; D gene unclear. This CDR3 region has 15 residues. The germline V and J ends were trimmed by 1 base and 0 bases, with 10 bases remaining between them. Germline V gene lookup returns CDR1 SGHKS and CDR2 YYEKEE (reference sequence). The CDR3, as DNA: TGTGCCAGCAGCTTGACAGCCCCCATGAACACTGAAGCTTTCTTT. Protein product: CASSLTAPMNTEAFF. Filled out from reference TRBV5-5 and TRBJ1-1, the complete variable domain reads DAGVTQSPTHLIKTRGQQVTLRCSPISGHKSVSWYQQVLGQGPQFIFQYYEKEERGRGNFPDRFSARQFPNYSSELNVNALLLGDSALYLCASSLTAPMNTEAFFGQGTRLTVV.

The rearrangement uses TRBV6-1 and TRBJ1-2, with D possibly being TRBD1 (6 bases). Germline V CDR1 and CDR2: MNHNS, SASEGT. V was shortened by 7 bases and J by 1 base, with 16 bases between the two germline ends. The CDR3 spans 15 residues. For the CDR3, the DNA is TGTGCCAGCATATACCCAGGGGAGGGTAACTATGGCTACACCTTC. Translating gives CASIYPGEGNYGYTF.

The chain combines TRBV5-1 with TRBJ1-1; a weak D match, TRBD1 (5 bases). CDR3 length equals 13 residues. V lost 7 bases and J lost 2, with 12 bases in between. CDR1 SGHRS and CDR2 YFSETQ come from the germline V gene. The CDR3 is CASGRGHNTEAFF. The CDR3, as DNA: TGCGCCAGCGGCCGAGGACATAACACTGAAGCTTTCTTT.

The J gene is TRBJ1-2, the V gene TRBV15; D might be TRBD1 (5 bases). The V gene's germline CDR1 is LNHNV and CDR2 YYDKDF (reference sequence). V shed 3 bases and J shed 8 bases, with 16 bases lying between them. This CDR3 is 14 amino acids long. The CDR3 region is CATSRKGRGGGYTF. The CDR3 nucleotides read TGTGCCACCAGCAGGAAAGGGAGGGGAGGAGGCTACACCTTC.

CDR3 region: CASRDSIYTGELFF. CDR3 nucleotides: TGTGCCAGCCGAGACAGTATCTACACCGGGGAGCTGTTTTTT. The J gene is TRBJ2-2, the V gene TRBV2; weak D call: TRBD1 (5 bases). CDR1 is SNHLY, CDR2 FYNNEI, per germline. Trimming left V 8 bases short and J 3 bases short, with 13 bases between. The CDR3 sequence is 14 residues long.

This sequence joins TRBV29-1 and TRBJ2-7; D not resolved. The CDR3 runs 14 residues. V was cut by 7 bases and J by 3 bases, with 19 bases left in between. The V gene's germline CDR1 is SQVTM and CDR2 ANQGSEA. The CDR3 region is CSAGLVGVSYEQYF. The CDR3 bases are TGCAGCGCCGGATTGGTGGGCGTTAGCTACGAGCAGTACTTC.

The rearrangement links TRBV4-1 to TRBJ2-5; D gene unclear. Germline V CDR1 and CDR2: MGHRA, YSYEKL. The CDR3 loop spans 15 amino acids. The ends were cut back, 1 base at V and 2 bases at J, with 11 bases in the middle. CDR3 nucleotides: TGCGCCAGCAGCCAAGCTGACGCCATACAAGAGACCCAGTACTTC. This codes for CASSQADAIQETQYF.

This clone was seen once. The gene calls are TRBV27 and TRBJ2-7, with 9 bases identical to TRBD1. From germline, CDR1 is MNHEY and CDR2 SMNVEV (reference sequence). The V and J ends lost 7 bases and 4 bases, in that order; junction bases with no gene match: 5. This CDR3 comprises 13 residues. The DNA for the CDR3 is TGTGCCAGCAAGGGACAGGGTCGGTACGAGCAGTACTTC. It specifies CASKGQGRYEQYF.

The genes are TRBV5-1 and TRBJ1-4; D might be TRBD1 (6 bases). The CDR3 has 15 amino acids. V was trimmed by 3 bases and J by 8 bases, leaving 17 bases between them. Germline CDR1 and CDR2: SGHRS and YFSETQ. CDR3 nucleotide sequence: TGCGCCAGCAGCTCGGGGACTTCAGGGGCCGAAAAACTGTTTTTT. Amino acids: CASSSGTSGAEKLFF.

This clone was seen only a few times. V usage is TRBV11-2 and J usage is TRBJ2-7, with 14 nucleotides matching TRBD2. V shed 5 bases and J 3 bases; nucleotides not matched to a gene: 3. The germline V gene encodes CDR1 SGHAT and CDR2 FQNNGV. This CDR3 has 15 residues. CDR3 sequence: CASSRGLAGVYEQYF. CDR3 coding DNA: TGTGCCAGCAGCCGGGGACTAGCGGGAGTCTACGAGCAGTACTTC.

The V gene is TRBV6-5, the J gene TRBJ2-7; 12 bases fit TRBD2. The CDR3 covers 14 residues. The junction had 4 bases not matched to a gene; V was cut back by 6 bases and J by 4 bases. Looked up from germline, CDR1 is MNHEY and CDR2 is SVGAGI. The CDR3 loop reads CASSLGLAGYEQYF. DNA of the CDR3: TGTGCCAGCAGCTTGGGACTAGCGGGTTACGAGCAGTACTTC.

This clone turned up a few times. The rearrangement links TRBV10-2 to TRBJ2-7; the D is unclear. Germline lookup yields CDR1 WSHSY and CDR2 SAAADI. Trimming took off 3 bases at V and 4 bases at J, with 7 bases between the two ends. This CDR3 contains 12 residues. The DNA of the CDR3 is TGCGCCAGCAGTGATAGAGCTTACGAGCAGTACTTC. It codes for CASSDRAYEQYF.

This clone was recorded once. V and J are TRBV30 and TRBJ2-1, with D perhaps matching TRBD2 (5 bases). This CDR3 spans 12 amino acids. V shed 5 bases and J shed 6 bases, with 11 bases lying between them. Germline CDR1 is GTSNPN and CDR2 is SVGIG (reference sequence). The CDR3 spells CAWDVRGNEQFF. The CDR3 coding sequence is TGTGCCTGGGATGTACGGGGCAATGAGCAGTTCTTC.

The chain combines TRBV29-1 with TRBJ1-2; D gene uncertain. This CDR3 has 11 amino acids. The V gene lost 3 bases and the J gene lost 7 bases, with 9 bases spanning the gap. CDR1 is SQVTM and CDR2 is ANQGSEA in the germline V gene. In DNA form, the CDR3 reads TGCAGCGTTGACGAGGGCACTGGCTACACCTTC. This codes for CSVDEGTGYTF.

The V call is TRBV27, the J call TRBJ2-3, with TRBD2 matching over 14 bases. This CDR3 contains 20 residues. J was trimmed by 2 bases and V by 3 bases; bases with no gene match: 13. Germline CDR1 reads MNHEY; CDR2 reads SMNVEV (reference sequence). The CDR3 loop is CASSLGTSGSPLSYTDTQYF. CDR3 DNA: TGTGCCAGCAGTTTGGGGACTAGCGGGAGTCCCCTCTCTTACACAGATACGCAGTATTTT.

This sequence joins TRBV28 and TRBJ2-7; D is possibly TRBD1 (6 bases). Germline V CDR1 and CDR2: MDHEN, SYDVKM. CDR3 length equals 18 residues. The germline V and J ends were trimmed by 5 bases and 7 bases, with 30 bases remaining between them. The DNA for the CDR3 is TGTGCCAGCAGTCCTTATCCCCAAATGCGAACAGGGATGAGGGAGCAGTACTTC. Its protein is CASSPYPQMRTGMREQYF.

The genes are TRBV19 and TRBJ1-4; 7 nucleotides match TRBD1. This CDR3 is 16 amino acids long. CDR1 is LNHDA, CDR2 SQIVND, per germline (reference sequence). V shed 4 bases, J shed 4 bases, and the junction held 9 bases outside the gene matches. The CDR3 sequence: CASSRRPGQSNEKLFF. For the CDR3, the DNA is TGTGCCAGTAGTAGGAGACCGGGACAGAGTAATGAAAAACTGTTTTTT. The variable domain in full, with the rest retrieved from reference TRBV19 and TRBJ1-4, is DGGITQSPKYLFRKEGQNVTLSCEQNLNHDAMYWYRQDPGQGLRLIYYSQIVNDFQKGDIAEGYSVSREKKESFPLTVTSAQKNPTAFYLCASSRRPGQSNEKLFFGSGTQLSVL.

This chain connects TRBV7-9 to TRBJ1-1, with D maybe TRBD1 (6 bases). The V gene lost 3 bases and the J gene lost 0 bases, with 11 bases spanning the gap. The V gene's germline CDR1 is SEHNR and CDR2 FQNEAQ (reference sequence). CDR3 length: 15 amino acids. This chain's CDR3 is CASSLDSLMNTEAFF. The CDR3 DNA reads as TGTGCCAGCAGCTTGGACAGCCTTATGAACACTGAAGCTTTCTTT. Combining the CDR3 with reference TRBV7-9 and TRBJ1-1 gives the whole variable domain DTGVSQNPRHKITKRGQNVTFRCDPISEHNRLYWYRQTLGQGPEFLTYFQNEAQLEKSRLLSDRFSAERPKGSFSTLEIQRTEQGDSAMYLCASSLDSLMNTEAFFGQGTRLTVV.

There are a few counts of this clone. The chain combines TRBV18 with TRBJ2-1; no firm D call. Germline V gene lookup returns CDR1 KGHSH and CDR2 LQKENI. V lost 0 bases, J lost 7 bases, and 22 bases lay in between. The CDR3 covers 18 residues. The CDR3: CASSPPLDSGVVRNEQFF. The CDR3 DNA follows: TGTGCCAGCTCACCACCGTTGGATTCTGGGGTGGTGAGGAATGAGCAGTTCTTC. Full variable domain (remainder filled in from reference TRBV18 and TRBJ2-1): NAGVMQNPRHLVRRRGQEARLRCSPMKGHSHVYWYRQLPEEGLKFMVYLQKENIIDESGMPKERFSAEFPKEGPSILRIQQVVRGDSAAYFCASSPPLDSGVVRNEQFFGPGTRLTVL.

This clone has a single count. The chain links TRBV10-3 to TRBJ1-1; D call uncertain. The CDR3 is 15 amino acids. Germline loops: CDR1 ENHRY, CDR2 SYGVKD. V was trimmed by 0 bases and J by 4 bases, leaving 12 bases between them. The CDR3 DNA reads TGTGCCATCAGTGAGTCGAAGGGCAGCGGCACTGAAGCTTTCTTT. It is translated as CAISESKGSGTEAFF.

The chain uses TRBV30 and TRBJ2-7, with 9 bases identical to TRBD2. Germline CDR1 is GTSNPN and CDR2 is SVGIG (reference sequence). The CDR3 runs to 14 residues. V lost 0 bases to trimming and J lost 4 bases; unmatched junction nucleotides: 4. CDR3 sequence: CAWSVETSGYEQYF. The DNA of the CDR3 is TGTGCCTGGAGTGTAGAAACTAGCGGGTACGAGCAGTACTTC. The variable domain in full, with the rest retrieved from reference TRBV30 and TRBJ2-7, is SQTIHQWPATLVQPVGSPLSLECTVEGTSNPNLYWYRQAAGRGLQLLFYSVGIGQISSEVPQNLSASRPQDRQFILSSKKLLLSDSGFYLCAWSVETSGYEQYFGPGTRLTVT.

This sequence joins TRBV7-2 and TRBJ2-1; 10 positions match TRBD2. This CDR3 has 15 amino acids. CDR1 is SGHTA and CDR2 is FQGNSA in the germline V gene. Unmatched junction bases numbered 13, after V lost 10 bases and J lost 7 bases. The CDR3 is CATTERGGAWNEQFF. The CDR3 DNA sequence: TGTGCCACCACGGAGCGGGGGGGCGCGTGGAATGAGCAGTTCTTC.

The chain combines TRBV4-1 with TRBJ1-5, with a possible D match to TRBD1 (5 bases). This CDR3 spans 15 amino acids. V shed 1 base and J shed 0 bases, with 7 bases lying between them. In germline, CDR1 is MGHRA, CDR2 YSYEKL. CDR3 sequence: CASSQVQDSNQPQHF. CDR3 nucleotides: TGCGCCAGCAGCCAAGTACAGGATAGCAATCAGCCCCAGCATTTT.